Listed here is a single TCR beta chain. No antigen is known for it. Profiling relied on immunoSEQ multiplex PCR, and the TCRdb table lists in-frame clones only, not all of them. Among roughly 120,000 clones listed, 75% to 90% were seen once. CDR3 length: 15 residues. From germline, CDR1 is SGHDT and CDR2 YYEEEE. V lost 4 bases, J lost 3 bases, and 4 bases stayed unmatched. The data originate from a study of T cell responses to AZD1222 COVID-19 vaccine. Study observations and caveats: Donor demographics were predominantly white British with a female majority; clonal diversity may be underestimated.

This material consisted of peripheral blood, taken 28 days after the second AZD1222 dose. The sequence came from an adult who received the AZD1222 COVID-19 vaccine. This rearrangement joins TRBV5-6 to TRBJ1-4, with 9 positions matching TRBD1. The CDR3 DNA reads as TGTGCCAGCAGCAAGGACAGGGGTTCTAATGAAAAACTGTTTTTT. As protein: CASSKDRGSNEKLFF.